Listed here are 21 T cell receptor beta chains from one sample, sequenced in a study of molecular identifiers for immune sequencing clone quantification. Using its own MiXCR run on the PCR reads, TCRdb lists one record per CDR3 protein. The repertoire has around 480,000 distinct CDR3 sequences, about 21% of them found once; the top ten carry more than 0.8%. The sample comprised naive CD8+ T cells from blood, with Jurkat cell RNA spiked in. Indicated subset: FACS-sorted CD8+CD4-CCR7+CD45RA+ naive T cells. The receptors were sampled from a human donor in good health. Some libraries in this study had Jurkat cell RNA spiked in.

The chain couples TRBV11-2 to TRBJ2-7, with 7 bases aligning to TRBD2. The V gene's germline CDR1 is SGHAT and CDR2 FQNNGV. With 0 bases clipped from V and 1 base from J, the junction kept 3 bases outside the gene matches. The CDR3 is 15 amino acids. The CDR3 nucleotides are TGTGCCAGCAGCTTAGAGGCGGGGGTGTCCTACGAGCAGTACTTC. Protein: CASSLEAGVSYEQYF.

V usage is TRBV29-1 and J usage is TRBJ1-2; D unresolved. The CDR3 extends over 11 amino acids. The germline V gene has CDR1 SQVTM and CDR2 ANQGSEA. Trimming cost V 6 bases and J 3 bases, with 8 bases left between them. CDR3: CSVWEDYGYTF. The CDR3 DNA reads TGCAGCGTCTGGGAGGACTATGGCTACACCTTC.

This clonotype has a single count. Being one base from a much bigger clone, this may be a read error. The rearrangement joins TRBV6-2 or TRBV6-3 to TRBJ1-1, with D perhaps matching TRBD1 (6 bases). This CDR3 is 14 amino acids long. Looked up from germline, CDR1 is MNHEY and CDR2 is SVGEGT. Trimming removed 5 bases from V and 0 bases from J, with 10 bases in between. The CDR3 spells CASSQRTVNTEAFF. CDR3 in DNA: TGTGCCAGCAGTCAACGGACAGTGAACACTGAAGCTTTCTTT.

The chain links TRBV27 to TRBJ1-5; D gene ambiguous. Germline values: CDR1 MNHEY, CDR2 SMNVEV (reference sequence). The CDR3 is made up of 15 amino acids. Trimming took off 0 bases at V and 2 bases at J, with 8 bases between the two ends. This CDR3 is CASSLSTSGNQPQHF. CDR3 bases: TGTGCCAGCAGTTTATCGACATCTGGCAATCAGCCCCAGCATTTT.

Notes on this clonotype: One base away lies a much larger clone, so this may be a sequencing read error. This chain uses TRBV7-2 with TRBJ2-7; D tentatively fits TRBD1 or TRBD2 (5 bases each). The CDR3 extends over 13 amino acids. Germline V gives CDR1 SGHTA, CDR2 FQGNSA. CDR3 nucleotides: TGTGCCAGCAGCTCCGGGGCCGGGTACGAGCGGTACTTC. Translated: CASSSGAGYERYF. Based on the CDR3 plus reference TRBV7-2 and TRBJ2-7, the full variable domain is GAGVSQSPSNKVTEKGKDVELRCDPISGHTALYWYRQSLGQGLEFLIYFQGNSAPDKSGLPSDRFSAERTGGSVSTLTIQRTQQEDSAVYLCASSSGAGYERYFGPGTRLTVT.

Of note for this clonotype: This may be a read error, as it is one base from a much larger clone. The CDR3 loop is CANSPPGQGTEQYF. The CDR3 DNA is TGTGCCAACAGCCCCCCAGGACAGGGGACCGAGCAGTACTTC. The chain links TRBV12-3 or TRBV12-4 to TRBJ2-7; 9 bases are shared with TRBD1. The trim removed 10 bases at V and 6 bases at J, leaving 13 bases unmatched. CDR3 length: 14 amino acids.

On this clonotype itself: A much bigger clone sits one base away, suggesting this may be a read error. This sequence joins TRBV11-1 and TRBJ2-2, with 7 nucleotides matching TRBD2. The germline V gene encodes CDR1 SGHAT and CDR2 FQDESV (reference sequence). After removal of 3 bases from V and 1 base from J, the junction contained 5 bases not matched to a gene. This CDR3 region has 16 residues. This CDR3 reads CASSLGLAENTGELFF. CDR3 bases: TGTGCCAGCAGCTTGGGGCTAGCGGAGAACACCGGGGAGCTGTTTTTT.

The rearrangement uses TRBV10-3 and TRBJ2-7; D may be TRBD2 (7 bases). The CDR3 covers 13 residues. Between the trimmed V and J ends, which lost 5 bases and 7 bases, there was a span of 15 bases. Germline V gives CDR1 ENHRY, CDR2 SYGVKD. In nucleotides, the CDR3 is TGTGCCATCAGTTCTGGGGGGGGCCCGGAGCAGTACTTC. Amino acid sequence: CAISSGGGPEQYF.

There are a few counts of this clonotype. As DNA, the CDR3 is TGTGCCAGCAGCACCGTCACAGGGGGCTCAGAGACCCAGTACTTC. Translation gives CASSTVTGGSETQYF. The chain joins TRBV7-8 to TRBJ2-5, with 9 nucleotides matching TRBD1. Unmatched junction bases numbered 8, after V lost 5 bases and J lost 4 bases. This CDR3 has 15 residues. Germline V gene sequence: CDR1 SGHVS, CDR2 FQNEAQ. Using reference TRBV7-8 and TRBJ2-5 for the parts outside the CDR3, the full variable domain is GAGVSQSPRYKVAKRGQDVALRCDPISGHVSLFWYQQALGQGPEFLTYFQNEAQLDKSGLPSDRFFAERPEGSVSTLKIQRTQQEDSAVYLCASSTVTGGSETQYFGPGTRLLVL.

The sample holds many counts of this clonotype. The DNA for the CDR3 is TGTGCCAGCAGCTTACTAGCGGGGGGCGAGACCCAGTACTTC. This codes for CASSLLAGGETQYF. The chain is built from TRBV7-8 and TRBJ2-5; 11 bases agree with TRBD2. The length of the CDR3 is 14 residues. V lost 2 bases and J lost 5; bases outside the gene matches: 1. Germline values: CDR1 SGHVS, CDR2 FQNEAQ.

The genes are TRBV6-5 and TRBJ2-7, with 8 nucleotides matching TRBD1. CDR1 is MNHEY and CDR2 is SVGAGI in the germline V gene. The ends lost 0 bases at V and 4 bases at J; junction bases unmatched: 5. The CDR3 runs to 15 residues. CDR3 region: CASSYSGQEEYEQYF. CDR3 in DNA: TGTGCCAGCAGTTACTCGGGACAGGAGGAATACGAGCAGTACTTC.

As for this clonotype: A much larger clone sits a single nucleotide away, making a read error possible. The rearrangement uses TRBV27 and TRBJ2-7; TRBD1 aligns across 10 bases. CDR1 and CDR2 (germline): MNHEY, SMNVEV (reference sequence). V shed 4 bases and J 6 bases; nucleotides not matched to a gene: 9. The length of the CDR3 is 15 residues. The CDR3 is CASSYRDRGTFEQYF. Here the CDR3 DNA reads TGTGCCAGCAGTTACCGGGACAGGGGTACCTTCGAGCAGTACTTC.

This clonotype was seen repeatedly, ten times or more. The V and J genes are TRBV30 and TRBJ1-3; no clear D gene. Looked up from germline, CDR1 is GTSNPN and CDR2 is SVGIG (reference sequence). CDR3 length: 12 residues. Trimming took off 3 bases at V and 8 bases at J, with 11 bases between the two ends. CDR3: CAWSRMQDTIYF. DNA for the CDR3: TGTGCCTGGAGCCGAATGCAGGACACCATATATTTT.

This clonotype was found once. The chain links TRBV14 to TRBJ2-4, with TRBD1 matching 7 bases. Germline V gene lookup returns CDR1 SGHDN and CDR2 FVKESK. This CDR3 has 16 amino acids. Trimming removed 1 base from V and 7 bases from J; junction bases left unmatched: 10. The DNA for the CDR3 is TGTGCCAGCAGCCAAGGGGACCTCAGGGGGTTTAACATTCAGTACTTC. Residues: CASSQGDLRGFNIQYF.

This clonotype has a count of ten or more. V is TRBV29-1 and J is TRBJ2-7; D uncertain. The V and J ends lost 2 bases and 4 bases respectively, with 6 bases between them. There are 11 residues in the CDR3. Germline V lookup: CDR1 SQVTM, CDR2 ANQGSEA. The CDR3 reads CSVELSYEQYF. CDR3 coding DNA: TGCAGCGTTGAACTGTCTTACGAGCAGTACTTC.

This clonotype turned up a few times. V and J are TRBV4-1 and TRBJ2-7, with D maybe TRBD1 (6 bases). CDR1 is MGHRA, CDR2 YSYEKL, per germline. V was clipped by 4 bases and J by 3 bases, with 22 bases between them. The CDR3 length is 17 residues. The chain's CDR3 is CASSRSFQGSPNYEQYF. The CDR3 DNA reads TGCGCCAGCAGCCGATCCTTCCAGGGGAGCCCGAACTACGAGCAGTACTTC.

Comments on this clonotype: Mismatch with germline at one junction end may stem from a read error. The chain is built from TRBV30 and TRBJ2-2; no clear D. The CDR3 spans 14 residues. Germline CDR1 GTSNPN, CDR2 SVGIG (reference sequence). The CDR3 region is CAWNPLLNTRELFF. Written as DNA, the CDR3 is TGTGCCTGGAATCCCCTCCTGAACACCCGGGAGCTGTTTTTT.

Details on this clonotype: A much more abundant neighbour one base away suggests this may be a read error. In DNA form, the CDR3 reads TGTGCCAGCAGCCCTAGCGGGACAGGGGTAGAGACCCAGTACTTC. Translation: CASSPSGTGVETQYF. V is TRBV5-3 and J is TRBJ2-5; D is possibly TRBD1 (10 bases). Being an ORF, TRBV5-3 has a function that is uncertain. The CDR3 is 15 residues long. Trimming left V 8 bases short and J 4 bases short, with 21 bases between.

This clonotype occurred many times. This sequence joins TRBV9 and TRBJ2-7; D gene uncertain. The germline V gene encodes CDR1 SGDLS and CDR2 YYNGEE. Trimming shortened V by 4 bases and J by 2 bases, and 16 bases separated the two germline ends. This CDR3 is 15 amino acids long. The CDR3 nucleotides read TGTGCCAGCAGCCCCTCGGCCTCGGCAACCTACGAGCAGTACTTC. Translation gives CASSPSASATYEQYF.

This clonotype occurred a few times. V gene TRBV7-2 combines with J gene TRBJ2-1; maybe TRBD2 (7 bases). In germline, CDR1 is SGHTA, CDR2 FQGNSA. This CDR3 spans 15 amino acids. V was shortened by 5 bases and J by 7 bases, with 18 bases between the two germline ends. The CDR3 here is CASSGRGRGGNEQFF. In DNA form, the CDR3 reads TGTGCCAGCAGCGGGAGGGGGAGGGGAGGGAATGAGCAGTTCTTC.

Many counts were recorded for this clonotype. V is TRBV6-2 or TRBV6-3 and J is TRBJ1-5; perhaps TRBD1 as D (5 bases). Deletions cut 8 bases from V and 10 bases from J, with 21 bases between. CDR1 is MNHEY, CDR2 SVGEGT, per germline. The CDR3 spans 14 residues. CDR3 nucleotides: TGTGCCAGCCGCGTCCCCGGGGCAAACGTCCCCCAGCATTTT. It encodes CASRVPGANVPQHF.